The 2 T cell receptor beta chains below come from one sample, sequenced in a study of OX40 agonist ivuxolimab in advanced cancers. Here immunoSEQ multiplex PCR was the method, and the copy in TCRdb shows in-frame clones only, minus some. The repertoire consists of over 55,000 clones, with under 95% occurring once and the leading ten covering 11% to 15%. The material sequenced was CD4+ or CD8+ T cells sorted from blood, taken in a trial of the OX40 agonist ivuxolimab. The receptors here all came from an adult with an advanced solid tumor such as melanoma, head and neck, liver or kidney cancer.

This clone was observed a handful of times. Germline and junction disagree at one end, which may indicate a read error. This chain connects TRBV7-7 to TRBJ2-5; 10 bases are a match to TRBD2. The CDR3 length is 16 residues. Germline CDR1 reads SSHAT; CDR2 reads FNYEAQ (reference sequence). DNA of the CDR3: TGTGCTAGCAGCCTAAGGAAGCGGGAGGGTACGGAGACCCAGTACTTC. It yields the protein CASSLRKREGTETQYF.

The V gene is TRBV6-6, the J gene TRBJ2-1; D unclear. Trimming removed 8 bases from V and 8 bases from J, with 10 bases in between. Germline CDR1 and CDR2: MNHNY and SVGAGI (reference sequence). This CDR3 is built from 11 residues. DNA of the CDR3: TGTGCCAGCTCTGCCGTCGATGAGCAGTTCTTC. It specifies CASSAVDEQFF.